The sequence of this T cell receptor beta chain was determined in a study of T cell repertoires in cytomegalovirus infection. For the study at large: An indication of both CMV infection and matching HLA type came from public TCR beta signatures.

Study-wide findings and caveats: The response measured ex vivo was dominated by TCR beta clonotypes (HLA-C-restricted and CMV-specific). Of the TCR beta families, the public ones yielded a cumulative frequency that identified carriers of CMV plus the relevant HLA.

This CDR3 is 14 amino acids long. The V gene lost 10 bases and the J gene lost 6 bases, with 19 bases spanning the gap. Germline V gene data show CDR1 as MNHNY and CDR2 as SVGAGI (reference sequence). For this clonotype: Antigen unknown.

One entry per CDR3 protein results from TCRdb running MiXCR on the reads. The sample has around 530,000 distinct CDR3 sequences, 15% to 20% seen once. The V and J genes are TRBV6-6 and TRBJ2-1; TRBD2 might be the D (6 bases). The sample was CD8+ T cells from PBMCs. The clonotype comes from a human donor in good health (CMV status not recorded). Some clones in this sample may be carry-over from other donors' samples. This CDR3 is CAIDSIGTRNEQFF. For the CDR3, the DNA is TGTGCCATCGATTCCATAGGGACTCGCAATGAGCAGTTCTTC.